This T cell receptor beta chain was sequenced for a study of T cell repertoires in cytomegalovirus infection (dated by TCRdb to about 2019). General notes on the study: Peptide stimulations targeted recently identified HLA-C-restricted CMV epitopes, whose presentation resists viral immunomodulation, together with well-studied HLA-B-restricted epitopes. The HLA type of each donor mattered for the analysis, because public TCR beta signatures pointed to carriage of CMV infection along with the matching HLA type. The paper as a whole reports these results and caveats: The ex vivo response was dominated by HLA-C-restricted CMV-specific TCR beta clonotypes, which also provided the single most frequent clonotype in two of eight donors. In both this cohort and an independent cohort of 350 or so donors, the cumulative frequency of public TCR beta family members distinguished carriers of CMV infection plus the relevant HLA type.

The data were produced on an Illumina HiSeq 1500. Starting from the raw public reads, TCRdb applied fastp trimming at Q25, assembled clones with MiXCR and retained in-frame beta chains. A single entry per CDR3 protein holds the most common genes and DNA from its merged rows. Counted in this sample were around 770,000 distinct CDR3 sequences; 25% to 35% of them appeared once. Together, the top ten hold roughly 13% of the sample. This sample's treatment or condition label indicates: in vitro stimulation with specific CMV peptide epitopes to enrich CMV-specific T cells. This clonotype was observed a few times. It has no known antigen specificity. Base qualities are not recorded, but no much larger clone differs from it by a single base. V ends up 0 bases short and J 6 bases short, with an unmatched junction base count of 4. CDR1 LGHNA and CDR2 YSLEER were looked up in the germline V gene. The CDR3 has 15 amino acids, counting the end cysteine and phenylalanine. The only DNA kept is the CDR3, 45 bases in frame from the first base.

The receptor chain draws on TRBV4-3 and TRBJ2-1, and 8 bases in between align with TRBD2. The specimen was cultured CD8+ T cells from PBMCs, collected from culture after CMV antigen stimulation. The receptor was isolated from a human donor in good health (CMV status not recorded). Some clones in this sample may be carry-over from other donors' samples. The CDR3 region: CASSQDRGGGNEQFF. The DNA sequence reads TGCGCCAGCAGCCAAGATCGGGGGGGGGGCAATGAGCAGTTCTTC.